What follows are 31 T cell receptor beta chains derived from one specimen sequenced in a study of post-analysis software for immune sequencing data. cDNA libraries of TCR beta carried unique molecular identifiers. MiXCR, applied by TCRdb to the PCR reads, yields one record per CDR3 protein. The sample contains about 540,000 distinct CDR3 sequences, roughly 34% of which appear only once. General observations from the study: There were roughly five TRBV segments more frequent in patients than controls, and TRBV5-6, TRBV5-1 and TRBV20-1 were among them.

For these receptors, no antigen is known. What was sequenced was blood. The receptors derive from a girl aged 2-17 years with multiple sclerosis.

This clonotype was picked up many times. The chain carries TRBV27 and TRBJ2-7; D might be TRBD1 or TRBD2, each matching 5 bases. Looked up from germline, CDR1 is MNHEY and CDR2 is SMNVEV (reference sequence). V lost 5 bases and J 1 base, leaving 9 bases between the germline ends. The CDR3 runs to 13 residues. The CDR3, as DNA: TGTGCCAGCAGTGGGACGGTATCCTACGAGCAGTACTTC. This encodes CASSGTVSYEQYF.

The rearrangement uses TRBV12-3 or TRBV12-4 and TRBJ2-3; D call uncertain. Trimming took off 5 bases at V and 6 bases at J, with 21 bases between the two ends. The CDR3 length is 16 residues. The CDR3 coding sequence is TGTGCCAGCAGTCCGCCTAGAGGAGTCGACATGGATACGCAGTATTTT. Protein: CASSPPRGVDMDTQYF.

The chain joins TRBV4-2 to TRBJ1-2, with unresolved D. Germline V gives CDR1 LGHNA, CDR2 YNFKEQ. V lost 4 bases and J lost 4, with 16 bases in between. The CDR3 consists of 15 residues. Here the CDR3 reads CASSPNLANSYGYTF. DNA of the CDR3: TGTGCCAGCAGCCCCAATCTGGCGAATAGCTATGGCTACACCTTC.

The chain links TRBV5-6 to TRBJ1-2, with a weak D call TRBD1 (5 bases). Germline V gene lookup returns CDR1 SGHDT and CDR2 YYEEEE. Trimming removed 4 bases from V and 7 bases from J, with 17 bases in between. The CDR3 extends over 14 amino acids. CDR3 loop: CASSHSNRTGGYTF. As DNA, the CDR3 is TGTGCCAGCAGCCATTCCAACAGGACGGGTGGCTACACCTTC. Full variable domain (outside the CDR3, taken from reference TRBV5-6 and TRBJ1-2): DAGVTQSPTHLIKTRGQQVTLRCSPKSGHDTVSWYQQALGQGPQFIFQYYEEEERQRGNFPDRFSGHQFPNYSSELNVNALLLGDSALYLCASSHSNRTGGYTFGSGTRLTVV.

This clonotype came up once. V usage is TRBV6-5 and J usage is TRBJ1-5, with D possibly TRBD1 on 5 matching bases. Germline V CDR1 and CDR2: MNHEY, SVGAGI. The V gene lost 10 bases and the J gene lost 6 bases, with 16 bases spanning the gap. There are 13 residues in the CDR3. The CDR3 sequence is CATLGGSGQPQHF. The CDR3 nucleotides read TGTGCCACCCTGGGGGGTTCGGGTCAGCCCCAGCATTTT.

There are a few counts of this clonotype. The genes are TRBV9 and TRBJ1-6; D gene ambiguous. In germline, CDR1 is SGDLS, CDR2 YYNGEE. Trimming shortened V by 3 bases and J by 4 bases, and 5 bases separated the two germline ends. The CDR3 sequence is 13 residues long. The CDR3, as DNA: TGTGCCAGCAGCGAAGTGTATAATTCACCCCTCCACTTT. Protein sequence: CASSEVYNSPLHF.

The rearrangement uses TRBV5-6 and TRBJ1-2; D is ambiguous. The germline V gene encodes CDR1 SGHDT and CDR2 YYEEEE. This CDR3 has 16 residues. V shed 5 bases and J shed 3 bases, with 20 bases lying between them. The CDR3 loop is CASSRVALRGDYGYTF. The CDR3 coding sequence is TGTGCCAGCAGTCGCGTAGCCCTCCGCGGGGACTATGGCTACACCTTC.

This clonotype was recorded at least ten times. The chain is built from TRBV29-1 and TRBJ2-5, with a weak D call TRBD2 (6 bases). Germline V lookup: CDR1 SQVTM, CDR2 ANQGSEA. This CDR3 is built from 11 residues. Trimming left V 5 bases short and J 4 bases short, with 8 bases between. This CDR3 is CSVRRGETQYF. The CDR3 DNA reads as TGCAGCGTTCGGAGGGGAGAGACCCAGTACTTC.

The rearrangement uses TRBV7-9 and TRBJ1-1; 7 bases are shared with TRBD1. The germline gives CDR1 SEHNR, CDR2 FQNEAQ (reference sequence). Trimming removed 1 base from V and 0 bases from J; junction bases left unmatched: 5. The CDR3 covers 16 residues. Here the CDR3 reads CASSLGWTGMNTEAFF. CDR3 in DNA: TGTGCCAGCAGCTTAGGGTGGACAGGCATGAACACTGAAGCTTTCTTT.

This clonotype came up many times. V is TRBV5-1 and J is TRBJ1-1; D is unresolved. Trimming removed 3 bases at V and 1 base at J, with 10 bases between. In germline, CDR1 is SGHRS, CDR2 YFSETQ. This CDR3 is 14 amino acids long. CDR3 in DNA: TGCGCCAGCAGCTCGTTCGGGGAGAACACTGAAGCTTTCTTT. Amino acids: CASSSFGENTEAFF.

The chain recombines TRBV2 with TRBJ1-5; TRBD1 is a possible D gene (6 bases). Germline loops: CDR1 SNHLY, CDR2 FYNNEI. The ends were cut back, 8 bases at V and 3 bases at J, with 11 bases in the middle. The CDR3 spans 13 residues. The CDR3 spells CASAGDPNQPQHF. The CDR3 DNA reads as TGTGCCAGCGCAGGGGACCCCAATCAGCCCCAGCATTTT.

The chain links TRBV7-9 to TRBJ1-2, with a weak D call TRBD1 (5 bases). The germline gives CDR1 SEHNR, CDR2 FQNEAQ (reference sequence). Trimming took off 7 bases at V and 0 bases at J, with 12 bases between the two ends. The CDR3 sequence is 14 residues long. The CDR3 protein is CASNRWGANYGYTF. The CDR3 region has the DNA TGTGCCAGCAACCGGTGGGGGGCTAACTATGGCTACACCTTC.

In this sample, this clonotype turned up a few times. The chain carries TRBV20-1 and TRBJ2-3; TRBD1 aligns across 11 bases. From germline, CDR1 is DFQATT and CDR2 SNEGSKA (reference sequence). V was clipped by 3 bases and J by 4 bases; unmatched bases: 3. This CDR3 region has 14 residues. The CDR3 here is CSARDRGPPDTQYF. The DNA of the CDR3 is TGCAGTGCTAGGGACAGGGGGCCCCCAGATACGCAGTATTTT.

The gene calls are TRBV2 and TRBJ1-4; 7 nucleotides match TRBD1. The J segment lost 8 bases and the V segment lost 1 base, leaving 7 bases of the junction unmatched. Germline V gene data show CDR1 as SNHLY and CDR2 as FYNNEI. This CDR3 contains 15 residues. The CDR3 sequence is CASSEDDRADEKLFF. The DNA of the CDR3 is TGTGCCAGCAGTGAAGACGACAGGGCGGACGAAAAACTGTTTTTT. Based on the CDR3 plus reference TRBV2 and TRBJ1-4, the full variable domain is EPEVTQTPSHQVTQMGQEVILRCVPISNHLYFYWYRQILGQKVEFLVSFYNNEISEKSEIFDDQFSVERPDGSNFTLKIRSTKLEDSAMYFCASSEDDRADEKLFFGSGTQLSVL.

V gene TRBV20-1 combines with J gene TRBJ1-4; no firm D call. Germline loops: CDR1 DFQATT, CDR2 SNEGSKA (reference sequence). Trimming took 4 bases from V and 2 from J, leaving 17 bases between them. The CDR3 consists of 16 residues. CDR3 residues: CSATEPSGGTNEKLFF. The DNA for the CDR3 is TGCAGTGCTACCGAACCGTCGGGAGGGACTAATGAAAAACTGTTTTTT.

In its sample, this clonotype was seen a few times. The chain employs TRBV7-2 and TRBJ2-7; D is perhaps TRBD1 (5 bases). V shed 2 bases and J shed 4 bases, with 12 bases lying between them. Germline V gives CDR1 SGHTA, CDR2 FQGNSA. The CDR3 spans 14 residues. For the CDR3, the DNA is TGTGCCAGCAGCTTACGCAGGGTGGGATACGAGCAGTACTTC. This translates into CASSLRRVGYEQYF. The whole variable domain, filled in from reference TRBV7-2 and TRBJ2-7, reads GAGVSQSPSNKVTEKGKDVELRCDPISGHTALYWYRQSLGQGLEFLIYFQGNSAPDKSGLPSDRFSAERTGGSVSTLTIQRTQQEDSAVYLCASSLRRVGYEQYFGPGTRLTVT.

Note on this clonotype: This may stem from a read error, because a much larger clone lies one nucleotide away. The chain is built from TRBV10-3 and TRBJ2-3; D might be TRBD2 (7 bases). Germline lookup yields CDR1 ENHRY and CDR2 SYGVKD. The CDR3 runs 17 residues. The CDR3 loop reads CAISEGTRGGPADTQCF. CDR3 sequence (DNA): TGTGCCATCAGTGAGGGAACCAGGGGAGGGCCGGCAGATACGCAGTGTTTT.

This clonotype was observed a handful of times. The chain recombines TRBV5-6 with TRBJ1-2; tentative D call: TRBD1 (5 bases). The germline CDR1 and CDR2 sequences are SGHDT and YYEEEE. This CDR3 is 14 amino acids long. The germline V and J ends were trimmed by 4 bases and 7 bases, with 17 bases remaining between them. The CDR3 sequence is CASSIRPGLLGYTF. CDR3 DNA: TGTGCCAGCAGCATACGGCCGGGACTCCTTGGCTACACCTTC.

This clonotype was counted only a few times. One end of the junction varies from germline; a read error may be responsible. The rearrangement joins TRBV20-1 to TRBJ2-1; 8 nucleotides line up with TRBD2. Germline V CDR1 and CDR2: DFQATT, SNEGSKA (reference sequence). The CDR3 covers 17 residues. The CDR3 loop is CSARTSTSVLPYDEQFF. The CDR3, as DNA: TGCAGTGCTAGAACCTCGACTAGCGTATTACCCTACGATGAGCAGTTCTTC.

The chain couples TRBV2 to TRBJ1-6; tentative D call: TRBD1 (5 bases). V lost 8 bases and J lost 7, with 15 bases in between. This CDR3 is built from 14 residues. The germline V gene encodes CDR1 SNHLY and CDR2 FYNNEI. The CDR3 here is CASLQDRGNSPLHF. Written as DNA, the CDR3 is TGTGCCAGCCTCCAGGATAGGGGCAATTCACCCCTCCACTTT.

This clonotype was seen more than once but under ten times. The V and J genes are TRBV7-2 and TRBJ2-7; D tentatively reads TRBD1 or TRBD2 (5 bases each). The CDR3 consists of 16 residues. The germline V gene encodes CDR1 SGHTA and CDR2 FQGNSA. The V gene lost 7 bases and the J gene lost 3 bases, with 22 bases spanning the gap. The CDR3 here is CASTIGRGRTFYEQYF. The CDR3 coding sequence is TGTGCCAGCACCATCGGAAGGGGACGTACCTTCTACGAGCAGTACTTC.

This clonotype turned up a few times. This chain uses TRBV15 with TRBJ2-5; TRBD2 matches 14 bases. From germline, CDR1 is LNHNV and CDR2 YYDKDF (reference sequence). Trimming took 2 bases from V and 2 from J; bases not matched to a gene: 13. The CDR3 length is 20 residues. Here the CDR3 reads CATSRRRLAGGPEGQETQYF. The CDR3 DNA sequence: TGTGCCACCAGCAGACGAAGACTAGCGGGGGGGCCGGAGGGACAAGAGACCCAGTACTTC.

This clonotype showed up just a few times. This chain links TRBV6-5 with TRBJ1-2, with 10 bases that match TRBD1. Per germline, CDR1 MNHEY and CDR2 SVGAGI. The CDR3 extends over 17 amino acids. With 6 bases clipped from V and 6 bases from J, the junction kept 16 bases outside the gene matches. CDR3 protein: CASSYRTGGVGSNGYTF. CDR3 DNA: TGTGCCAGCAGCTACCGGACAGGGGGGGTGGGTAGTAATGGCTACACCTTC.

This clonotype has more than one count but fewer than ten. This chain joins TRBV12-3 or TRBV12-4 and TRBJ1-6; D is unresolved. V was shortened by 3 bases and J by 9 bases, with 9 bases between the two germline ends. The CDR3 sequence is 13 residues long. The CDR3 nucleotides are TGTGCCAGCAGTTTGACGGAGAGTTCACCCCTCCACTTT. Its protein is CASSLTESSPLHF.

As to this clonotype: At one end the junction does not follow the germline gene, possibly because of a read error. The rearrangement uses TRBV20-1 and TRBJ1-2; a weak D match, TRBD1 (5 bases). Germline assignment: CDR1 DFQATT and CDR2 SNEGSKA (reference sequence). The CDR3 extends over 12 amino acids. CDR3 region: CSSSRVDYGYTF. The DNA of the CDR3 is TGCAGTTCTAGCAGGGTAGACTATGGCTACACCTTC.

As concerns this clonotype: One junction end disagrees with the germline gene, perhaps due to a read error. The V call is TRBV7-7, the J call TRBJ2-3, with 11 positions matching TRBD2. Per the germline V gene, CDR1 is SSHAT and CDR2 is FNYEAQ (reference sequence). The length of the CDR3 is 18 residues. CDR3 sequence reads: CASSLLPTSGDRTDTQYF. As DNA, the CDR3 is TGTGCTAGCAGTCTTCTCCCGACTAGCGGGGACCGCACAGATACGCAGTATTTT.

Only a few counts were recorded for this clonotype. The chain uses TRBV7-9 and TRBJ1-6, with D perhaps TRBD1 (6 bases). The V and J ends lost 5 bases and 6 bases respectively, with 17 bases between them. The CDR3 length is 16 residues. The germline V gene has CDR1 SEHNR and CDR2 FQNEAQ (reference sequence). The CDR3 sequence: CASSPSERGFNSPLHF. CDR3 nucleotides: TGTGCCAGCAGCCCTAGTGAGAGGGGGTTTAATTCACCCCTCCACTTT.

This chain joins TRBV12-3 or TRBV12-4 and TRBJ1-6; no definite D call. Trimming removed 4 bases from V and 5 bases from J, with 9 bases in between. CDR3 length: 14 residues. The CDR3 protein is CASSSVSDNSPLHF. DNA of the CDR3: TGTGCCAGCAGTTCTGTTTCGGATAATTCACCCCTCCACTTT.

Only a few counts were recorded for this clonotype. The CDR3 loop is CASSLMDRGHSVYGYTF. CDR3 in DNA: TGTGCCAGCAGCTTAATGGACAGGGGGCATTCGGTCTATGGCTACACCTTC. The V gene is TRBV7-2, the J gene TRBJ1-2; TRBD1 matches at 11 bases. The junction had 9 bases not matched to a gene; V was cut back by 2 bases and J by 4 bases. The length of the CDR3 is 17 residues. Germline CDR1 is SGHTA and CDR2 is FQGNSA.

This chain links TRBV20-1 with TRBJ2-7; no clear D. Trimming took 3 bases from V and 3 from J, leaving 15 bases between them. Germline CDR1 is DFQATT and CDR2 is SNEGSKA (reference sequence). CDR3 length: 14 amino acids. The CDR3 DNA reads as TGCAGTGCTAGTCGCTTGGGTGAGGACTACGAGCAGTACTTC. Its translation is CSASRLGEDYEQYF.

The gene calls are TRBV14 and TRBJ2-7; D is undetermined. This CDR3 region has 12 residues. Trimming left V 2 bases short and J 2 bases short, with 4 bases between. Germline CDR1 is SGHDN and CDR2 is FVKESK. The CDR3 sequence: CASSQSTYEQYF. In nucleotides, the CDR3 is TGTGCCAGCAGCCAATCGACCTACGAGCAGTACTTC.